This TCR beta chain was identified during a study of identifying expanded T cells in peripheral blood (dated by TCRdb to the late 2010s). For the study in its entirety: Four technical replicates, made by sequencing separate aliquots from the same pool of genomic DNA, were compared pairwise. General findings and caveats noted by the study authors: The authors expected that over much longer intervals, such as months to years, biological variance in healthy repertoires might increase even further. Approximately 1.2 differentially abundant clones were flagged by the binomial model between technical replicates, whereas about 16 and 20 were flagged over about two weeks and four weeks, respectively. In all healthy donors, the variance in clone template counts between samples taken 2 to 3 weeks apart rose significantly as total template count increased. Across all healthy-donor time intervals, the beta-binomial model significantly lowered both the number of clones called differentially abundant and the false-positive rate.

The immunoSEQ Assay, which uses bias-controlled multiplex PCR amplification of genomic DNA, was used to profile TCRbeta CDR3 regions. In the original analysis: The absolute abundance of each unique TCRbeta CDR3 region was quantified after sequences were collapsed and filtered. Differential abundance was assessed using a binomial (Fisher-equivalent) model and a beta-binomial model in which time-dependent variance fitted from healthy donors was added. Any clone with fewer than 5 combined templates was excluded, and a clone was called differentially abundant if its Benjamini-Hochberg FDR was below 0.01. Beta-binomial variance was modeled as a function of total template count across the two samples using the form v = (b*log(k)+a)^2. TCRdb mirrors the immuneACCESS table, restricted to in-frame sequences. Some clones are absent from its copies; in checked studies, under half trace to an unresolved V gene, and the reason for the others is unknown. The DNA gave D and trimming, while V, J and clone size come from that table. The sample table holds about 54,000 clones, of which approximately 90% were seen once. 3% to 4.5% of the sample goes to the ten largest clones.

The CDR3 holds 19 amino acids from the cysteine to the phenylalanine. Of all the DNA, just the CDR3 is kept, 57 bases in frame from base 1. The V end loses 1 base and the J end loses 0 bases, and a stretch of 22 bases separates them. Per the germline V gene (reference sequence), SEHNR is the CDR1 and FQNEAQ is the CDR2. No immune events such as infections were documented for the healthy donors during the collection period. To calibrate time-dependent variance in a beta-binomial model of T-cell clone differential abundance, blood repertoires from healthy donors were used as a training cohort. The training cohort comprised roughly ten healthy donors, 3 female and 7 male. Donor ages ranged from about 29 to 70 years, with an average of roughly 46 years. Whole blood from each healthy donor was obtained from a commercial supplier and was collected at three time points roughly 14 days apart. Genomic DNA was extracted from unsorted whole blood for immunosequencing.

Regarding this clone: Its antigen is currently not known. The input lacks base qualities; no much larger clone sits a single base away.

The TCR comes from a person aged 18 to 75 in good health. The sequencing input was blood. This sequence uses TRBV7-9 and TRBJ2-7; TRBD1 is a possible D gene, resting on 6 matching bases. The bases read TGTGCCAGCAGCTTAGAGGGGGACCGAAGTTGCCGAAGCTCCTACGAGCAGTACTTC. This gives the protein CASSLEGDRSCRSSYEQYF.